This TCR beta chain was recovered during a study of cytomegalovirus exposure and HLA in healthy donors. Looking at the study overall: Out of approximately 170 million T cells, an earlier analysis found 117 million unique TCR beta sequences in total.

PCR used 60 Vbeta primers and 13 Jbeta primers. Profiled with immunoSEQ multiplex PCR; TCRdb holds only in-frame clones, not every one. The repertoire holds a few hundred thousand clones, with about 82% as singletons. Germline CDR1 and CDR2: DFQATT and SNEGSKA (reference sequence). V was trimmed by 4 bases and J by 5 bases, leaving 8 bases between them. The CDR3 loop spans 11 amino acids. With regard to this clone: Its target is not known.

Study-level results: After further analysis at a later stage, some 15,000 TCR beta sequences were associated with HLA alleles at 0.05 false discovery rate.

The sample was PBMCs. The sequence derives from a man aged 30 to 45 in good health and CMV-seronegative. The chain is built from TRBV20-1 and TRBJ2-5; D may be TRBD2 (6 bases). The CDR3 nucleotides read TGCAGTGCTACGGGGGATGAGACCCAGTACTTC. Translated: CSATGDETQYF.